A single sample is the source of the 3 T cell receptor beta chains below, sequenced in a study of cytomegalovirus exposure and HLA in healthy donors. Here immunoSEQ multiplex PCR was the method, and the copy in TCRdb shows in-frame clones only, minus some. The table lists approximately 60,000 clones, about 90% of them singletons. The sequenced sample was PBMCs. The receptor source for this set is a woman aged 18-29 years in good health and CMV-seronegative.

The rearrangement joins TRBV18 to TRBJ1-2; the D gene is possibly TRBD1 (6 bases). CDR3 length: 12 residues. Germline loops: CDR1 KGHSH, CDR2 LQKENI. Deletions cut 1 base from V and 8 bases from J, with 8 bases between. DNA of the CDR3: TGTGCCAGCTCACCACGGGGGCAGGGCTACACCTTC. This translates into CASSPRGQGYTF.

V gene TRBV27 combines with J gene TRBJ1-2, with 7 bases matching TRBD1. The germline V gene has CDR1 MNHEY and CDR2 SMNVEV (reference sequence). The trim removed 5 bases at V and 4 bases at J, leaving 13 bases unmatched. This CDR3 region has 16 residues. The CDR3 nucleotides read TGTGCCAGCAGTCAACTTCCGGGACAGAACACCTATGGCTACACCTTC. Encoded protein: CASSQLPGQNTYGYTF.

The rearrangement links TRBV9 to TRBJ2-3; TRBD2 might be the D (6 bases). V was pared by 6 bases and J by 1 base, with 12 bases between. CDR3 length: 14 residues. Germline assignment: CDR1 SGDLS and CDR2 YYNGEE. DNA of the CDR3: TGTGCCAGCAACGGAGGGCCTGGCACAGATACGCAGTATTTT. Amino acids: CASNGGPGTDTQYF.